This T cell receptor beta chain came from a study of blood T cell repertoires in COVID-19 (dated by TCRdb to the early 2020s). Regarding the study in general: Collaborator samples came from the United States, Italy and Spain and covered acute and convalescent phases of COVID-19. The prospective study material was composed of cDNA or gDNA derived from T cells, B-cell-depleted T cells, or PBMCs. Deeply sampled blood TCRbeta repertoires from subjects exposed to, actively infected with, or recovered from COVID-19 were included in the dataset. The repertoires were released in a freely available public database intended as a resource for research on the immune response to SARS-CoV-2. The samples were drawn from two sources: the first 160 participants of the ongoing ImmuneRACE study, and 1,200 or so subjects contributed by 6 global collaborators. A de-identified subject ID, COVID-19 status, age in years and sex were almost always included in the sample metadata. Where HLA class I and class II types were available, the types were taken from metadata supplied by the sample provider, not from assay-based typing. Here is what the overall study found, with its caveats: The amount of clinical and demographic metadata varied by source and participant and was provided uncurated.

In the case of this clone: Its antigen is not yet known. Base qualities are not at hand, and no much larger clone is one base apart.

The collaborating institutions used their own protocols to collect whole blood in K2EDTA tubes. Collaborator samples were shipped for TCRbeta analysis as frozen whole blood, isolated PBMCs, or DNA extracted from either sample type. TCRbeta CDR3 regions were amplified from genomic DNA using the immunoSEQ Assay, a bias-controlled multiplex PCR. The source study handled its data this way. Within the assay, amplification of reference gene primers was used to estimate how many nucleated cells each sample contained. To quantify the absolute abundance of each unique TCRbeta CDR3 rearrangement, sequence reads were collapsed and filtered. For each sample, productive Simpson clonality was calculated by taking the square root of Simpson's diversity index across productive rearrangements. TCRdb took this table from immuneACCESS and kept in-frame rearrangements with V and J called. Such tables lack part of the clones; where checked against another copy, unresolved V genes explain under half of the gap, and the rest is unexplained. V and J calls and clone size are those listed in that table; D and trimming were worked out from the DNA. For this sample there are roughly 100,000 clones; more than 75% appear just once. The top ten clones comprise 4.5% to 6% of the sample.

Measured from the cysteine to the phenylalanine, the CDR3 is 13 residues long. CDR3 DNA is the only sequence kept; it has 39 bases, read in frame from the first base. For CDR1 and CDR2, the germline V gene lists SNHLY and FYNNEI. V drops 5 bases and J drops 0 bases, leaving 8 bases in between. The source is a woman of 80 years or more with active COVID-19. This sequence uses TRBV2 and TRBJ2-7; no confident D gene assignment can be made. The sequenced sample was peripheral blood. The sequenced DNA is TGTGCCAGCAGTTACGCTACCTCCTACGAGCAGTACTTC. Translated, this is CASSYATSYEQYF.